The clone carrying this TCR beta chain was observed a few times. Its antigen is not known. These data are taken from a study of beta chain features in type 1 diabetes. Findings and limits, study-wide: When Type 1 diabetes patients were examined, their TCRB CDR3s proved moderately but significantly shorter in all four CD4+ subsets.

The CDR3 is 13 residues long. The V and J ends lost 3 bases and 1 base respectively, with 7 bases between them. Germline V gene lookup returns CDR1 GTSNPN and CDR2 SVGIG (reference sequence). Reverse transcribing all isolated RNA meant expressed TCRB transcripts were sequenced. The read count averaged around 4 million across naive, central memory and regulatory T cell samples. Data came from immunoSEQ multiplex PCR; TCRdb stores just in-frame clones and leaves some out. The sample lists 250,000 to 300,000 clones; around 25% were seen once. Sample: naive CD4+ T cells from blood. The chain joins TRBV30 to TRBJ2-4; D ambiguous. This TCR was recovered from a woman in her 30s with type 1 diabetes. The CDR3 here is CAWSSAAKNIQYF. The DNA for the CDR3 is TGTGCCTGGAGCTCTGCGGCCAAAAACATTCAGTACTTC.